The rows below give T cell receptor beta chains drawn from one sample of a study of shared clonotypes between healthy human individuals. The protocol was immunoSEQ multiplex PCR, while the TCRdb copy is restricted to in-frame clones and leaves out a portion. The sample yields 2 million to 3 million clones, 93% seen once. The material sequenced was naive CD4+ T cells from PBMCs. The receptors derive from a man in his late teens or twenties in good health. Some clones in this sample may be carry-over from other donors' samples. CDR3s include the opening cysteine and the closing phenylalanine or tryptophan. Some rows mark clone size as missing; the rest say once, few, many or name a class of expanded clone.

. | TRBJ2-2 | TRBV5-5 | CASSPRLAGIRNTGELFF
. | TRBJ1-1 | TRBV28 | CATLLDSMNTEAFF
few | TRBJ1-1 | TRBV6-5 | CASSYTLNTEAFF
. | TRBJ2-5 | TRBV7-9 | CASSLAGATKETQYF
. | TRBJ2-7 | TRBV6-4 | CASKPDRSSYEQYF
. | TRBJ2-6 | TRBV9 | CASRRGGQSGANVLTF
. | TRBJ2-2 | TRBV5-4 | CASSLDNTGELFF
. | TRBJ2-7 | TRBV19 | CASSPTDFKGSYEQYF
. | TRBJ2-2 | TRBV30 | CAWSEILATGELFF
. | TRBJ1-2 | TRBV18 | CASSPSGQPPGYTF
. | TRBJ1-1 | TRBV5-1 | CASSAGFGEGNTEAFF
. | TRBJ1-5 | TRBV6-1 | CASSEGGIQPQHF
. | TRBJ1-2 | TRBV7-9 | CASSTAGGAYGYTF
. | TRBJ1-1 | TRBV19 | CASKDSAYTEAFF
once | TRBJ2-7 | TRBV11-2 | CASSRSWASGTGEQYF